The 8 T cell receptor beta chains given below trace back to one sample, sequenced in a study of blood T cell repertoires in COVID-19. Profiled with immunoSEQ multiplex PCR; TCRdb holds only in-frame clones, not every one. The repertoire holds 55,000 to 90,000 clones, with more than 75% as singletons. Material for sequencing was peripheral blood. Receptors were obtained from an older woman with acute or convalescent COVID-19.

The chain joins TRBV10-3 to TRBJ2-5; possibly TRBD1 for D (7 bases). Trimming pared 3 bases from V and 1 base from J, leaving 15 bases between. The germline V gene has CDR1 ENHRY and CDR2 SYGVKD. CDR3 length: 16 amino acids. Here the CDR3 reads CAISDIQGGPQETQYF. CDR3 DNA sequence: TGTGCCATCAGTGATATCCAGGGGGGACCCCAAGAGACCCAGTACTTC.

In its sample, this clone was seen once. The chain has TRBV19 and TRBJ1-1; a weak D match, TRBD1 (5 bases). V lost 4 bases and J 1 base, leaving 10 bases between the germline ends. The germline V gene has CDR1 LNHDA and CDR2 SQIVND (reference sequence). This CDR3 comprises 14 residues. The CDR3 coding sequence is TGTGCCAGTAGTACGGGACTGTGGAACACTGAAGCTTTCTTT. Its protein product is CASSTGLWNTEAFF. Supplemented by reference TRBV19 and TRBJ1-1, the full variable domain reads DGGITQSPKYLFRKEGQNVTLSCEQNLNHDAMYWYRQDPGQGLRLIYYSQIVNDFQKGDIAEGYSVSREKKESFPLTVTSAQKNPTAFYLCASSTGLWNTEAFFGQGTRLTVV.

The genes are TRBV9 and TRBJ2-1; a possible D gene is TRBD1 (6 bases). This CDR3 spans 13 amino acids. V lost 0 bases, J lost 9 bases, and 10 bases lay in between. In germline, CDR1 is SGDLS, CDR2 YYNGEE. As DNA, the CDR3 is TGTGCCAGCAGCGTAGTTGGGGACACTGAGCAGTTCTTC. Its protein is CASSVVGDTEQFF. Drawing the rest from reference TRBV9 and TRBJ2-1, the complete variable domain is DSGVTQTPKHLITATGQRVTLRCSPRSGDLSVYWYQQSLDQGLQFLIQYYNGEERAKGNILERFSAQQFPDLHSELNLSSLELGDSALYFCASSVVGDTEQFFGPGTRLTVL.

CDR3 DNA sequence: TGTGCCAGCCGTCCCGGGACAGGGAGCGGTTCACCCCTCCACTTT. Translated, it gives CASRPGTGSGSPLHF. This chain connects TRBV28 to TRBJ1-6, with 9 bases that match TRBD1. Trimming cost V 8 bases and J 9 bases; bases outside gene matches: 11. Germline V gives CDR1 MDHEN, CDR2 SYDVKM. The CDR3 contains 15 residues.

The chain links TRBV6-5 to TRBJ2-7; tentative D call: TRBD1 (5 bases). The length of the CDR3 is 13 residues. Germline V gene data show CDR1 as MNHEY and CDR2 as SVGAGI. V lost 6 bases, J lost 2 bases, and 11 bases lay in between. The CDR3 sequence: CASSRTPTYEQYF. The DNA of the CDR3 is TGTGCCAGCAGCCGGACACCTACCTACGAGCAGTACTTC.

The J gene is TRBJ2-3, the V gene TRBV10-2; 9 bases are shared with TRBD1. This CDR3 spans 13 amino acids. J gave up 5 bases and V 8 bases, and 5 bases lay outside the gene matches. Germline CDR1 reads WSHSY; CDR2 reads SAAADI. The CDR3 DNA follows: TGCGCCAGCCGGGACAGGGTGGGAGATACGCAGTATTTT. It translates to CASRDRVGDTQYF.

The rearrangement links TRBV7-2 to TRBJ2-1; TRBD2 matches 12 bases. The germline CDR1 and CDR2 sequences are SGHTA and FQGNSA. Losses at the gene ends were 2 bases for V and 4 bases for J; bases not matched to a gene: 6. The CDR3 loop spans 17 amino acids. The CDR3 sequence is CASSLLAGGPRYNEQFF. DNA of the CDR3: TGTGCCAGCAGCTTACTAGCGGGGGGGCCCCGATACAATGAGCAGTTCTTC.

In its sample, this clone was seen a few times. The chain employs TRBV6-5 and TRBJ1-3; D is unresolved. CDR1 is MNHEY, CDR2 SVGAGI, per germline. The germline V and J ends were trimmed by 0 bases and 0 bases, with 6 bases remaining between them. The CDR3 contains 15 residues. The chain's CDR3 is CASSYSPSSGNTIYF. CDR3 in DNA: TGTGCCAGCAGTTACTCTCCTAGCTCTGGAAACACCATATATTTT.